These 12 T cell receptor beta chains were sequenced from one sample in a study of identical twins. TCRdb passed the 5' RACE reads through MiXCR, listing each CDR3 protein once. The sample has 420,000 or so distinct CDR3 sequences; under 20% are singletons. Sequencing was performed on naive T cells sorted from blood. Every receptor here comes from a man aged 50-60 years in good health.

At least ten counts were recorded for this clonotype. The rearrangement uses TRBV6-5 and TRBJ2-7, with D perhaps TRBD1 (6 bases). The CDR3 spans 14 residues. Germline V gene lookup returns CDR1 MNHEY and CDR2 SVGAGI. V was pared by 2 bases and J by 4 bases, with 12 bases between. The CDR3, as DNA: TGTGCCAGCAGTTACAGGGGACACTTTTACGAGCAGTACTTC. It codes for CASSYRGHFYEQYF.

The rearrangement uses TRBV19 and TRBJ2-6; 8 positions match TRBD2. Germline V gene sequence: CDR1 LNHDA, CDR2 SQIVND (reference sequence). The CDR3 consists of 18 residues. Trimming took 3 bases from V and 1 from J; bases not matched to a gene: 8. CDR3 amino acids: CASSMRLAGSSGANVLTF. In DNA, the CDR3 is TGTGCCAGTAGTATGCGGCTAGCGGGCTCTTCTGGGGCCAACGTCCTGACTTTC.

The chain employs TRBV11-2 and TRBJ2-5, with TRBD2 as a possible D gene (5 bases). Looked up from germline, CDR1 is SGHAT and CDR2 is FQNNGV. The CDR3 length is 18 residues. V was shortened by 0 bases and J by 2 bases, with 19 bases between the two germline ends. The DNA of the CDR3 is TGTGCCAGCAGCTTAGACCTAGCTTTGGGATCTCGTCAAGAGACCCAGTACTTC. It specifies CASSLDLALGSRQETQYF.

This clonotype occurred a few times. The chain employs TRBV6-1 and TRBJ2-2, with TRBD1 matching over 10 bases. Germline V gives CDR1 MNHNS, CDR2 SASEGT. Trimming at V came to 10 bases and at J to 7 bases, leaving 9 bases not matched to a gene. The CDR3 totals 14 residues. In DNA form, the CDR3 reads TGTGCCACCAGACAGGGGGCGCGAAGCGGGGAGCTGTTTTTT. Translating gives CATRQGARSGELFF.

This rearrangement joins TRBV13 to TRBJ1-1; D call uncertain. This CDR3 region has 14 residues. Trimming took 0 bases from V and 3 from J, leaving 8 bases between them. The germline CDR1 and CDR2 sequences are PRHDT and FYEKMQ (reference sequence). CDR3 protein: CASSLGNRYTEAFF. DNA for the CDR3: TGTGCCAGCAGCTTAGGAAACCGCTACACTGAAGCTTTCTTT.

As for this clonotype: A much larger clone lies one base from this, so it may be a read error. The chain couples TRBV4-1 to TRBJ2-5; 9 positions agree with TRBD1. The DNA end favors TRBJ2-1, so the J call may be wrong. CDR3 length: 15 amino acids. Germline CDR1 MGHRA, CDR2 YSYEKL. This CDR3 is CASSQENRGRESQFF. CDR3 in DNA: TGCGCCAGCAGCCAAGAAAACAGGGGGCGCGAGTCCCAGTTCTTC.

The chain has TRBV4-3 and TRBJ2-7, with D uncertain. The germline V gene has CDR1 LGHNA and CDR2 YSLEER. V was cut by 1 base and J by 5 bases, with 12 bases left in between. The CDR3 consists of 14 residues. The DNA for the CDR3 is TGCGCCAGCAGCCAAGGGGTGACTTTCGACGAGCAGTACTTC. Translating it yields CASSQGVTFDEQYF.

The chain couples TRBV20-1 to TRBJ1-1; 8 positions match TRBD1. The V segment lost 3 bases and the J segment 4 bases; nucleotides outside the gene matches: 10. The CDR3 totals 15 residues. Germline values: CDR1 DFQATT, CDR2 SNEGSKA (reference sequence). CDR3 in DNA: TGCAGTGCTAGTAGGGACAGGTCTGTTGGCACTGAAGCTTTCTTT. As protein: CSASRDRSVGTEAFF.

There are many counts of this clonotype. The rearrangement links TRBV6-5 to TRBJ2-1; D is uncertain. The germline gives CDR1 MNHEY, CDR2 SVGAGI. This CDR3 has 13 amino acids. Trimming left V 4 bases short and J 8 bases short, with 12 bases between. The CDR3 sequence: CASSLLPYYEQFF. The DNA of the CDR3 is TGTGCCAGCAGTTTATTGCCATACTATGAGCAGTTCTTC.

In this sample, this clonotype turned up many times. As DNA, the CDR3 is TGTGCCAGCACCCCCGGGACAGGAAGGCACACCTTC. Amino acids: CASTPGTGRHTF. The rearrangement joins TRBV7-9 to TRBJ1-2; the match to TRBD1 covers 8 bases. The ends lost 7 bases at V and 12 bases at J; junction bases unmatched: 10. Germline CDR1 SEHNR, CDR2 FQNEAQ (reference sequence). This CDR3 has 12 residues.

This clonotype was counted a few times. Sequence at one end of the junction differs from germline and may be a read error. The chain combines TRBV15 with TRBJ2-1; TRBD2 is a possible D gene (5 bases). Germline V gene lookup returns CDR1 LNHNV and CDR2 YYDKDF (reference sequence). The CDR3 has 14 amino acids. CDR3 loop: CATSREDSHNEQFF. The CDR3 DNA reads as TGTGCCACCAGCAGAGAGGACTCCCACAATGAGCAGTTCTTC. Looking up the rest from reference TRBV15 and TRBJ2-1 gives the full variable domain: DAMVIQNPRYQVTQFGKPVTLSCSQTLNHNVMYWYQQKSSQAPKLLFHYYDKDFNNEADTPDNFQSRRPNTSFCFLDIRSPGLGDTAMYLCATSREDSHNEQFFGPGTRLTVL.

This clonotype has a handful of counts. The germline gene is not matched at one end of the junction; a read error may be the cause. The chain joins TRBV10-3 to TRBJ2-7; D is ambiguous. In germline, CDR1 is ENHRY, CDR2 SYGVKD. The CDR3 is made up of 12 amino acids. The CDR3 DNA reads as TGTGCCATAAGTGGGAACTTCTACGAGCAGTACTTC. Translating gives CAISGNFYEQYF.